The source of this T cell receptor beta chain is a study of shared clonotypes between healthy human individuals. Germline loops: CDR1 SGHDT, CDR2 YYEEEE. V was clipped by 4 bases and J by 5 bases; unmatched bases: 5. The CDR3 length is 14 residues. The authors ran the assay at deep level. Assay used: immunoSEQ multiplex PCR; TCRdb lists only in-frame clones, some missing. The sample includes around 500,000 clones, 70% to 80% of them seen just once. The donor population consisted of healthy HIV-negative adults with no recent acute infections or vaccinations. Samples left unsorted employed tens of millions of PBMCs for genomic DNA.

The chain couples TRBV5-6 to TRBJ2-2, with TRBD2 identical over 7 bases. The source material was PBMCs. This TCR came from a woman in her thirties or forties in good health. Some clones in this sample may be carry-over from other donors' samples. CDR3 loop: CASSPGGGTGELFF. CDR3 coding DNA: TGTGCCAGCAGCCCGGGAGGCGGGACCGGGGAGCTGTTTTTT.